Listed below are T cell receptor beta chains from one sample, sequenced in a study of OX40 agonist ivuxolimab in advanced cancers. TCRdb's table, derived via immunoSEQ multiplex PCR, lists solely in-frame clones and lacks some. Among some 78,000 clones, about 85% were seen once, and the ten largest hold 0.8% to 1%. This sample comprised CD4+ or CD8+ T cells sorted from blood, obtained in a trial of the OX40 agonist ivuxolimab. These receptors all stem from an adult with an advanced solid tumor such as melanoma, head and neck, liver or kidney cancer. CDR3s include the opening cysteine and the closing phenylalanine or tryptophan. The order of the fields is V gene, J gene, clone size, D gene, CDR3 DNA, CDR3 protein. D genes are given only for firm matches. Where a row states a size, it is once, few, many or the class of an expanded clone; other rows omit it.

V gene: TRBV19
J gene: TRBJ1-5
clone size: -
D gene: TRBD1
CDR3 DNA: TGTGCCAGTGCGAAACAGGGGACCAACAATCAGCCCCAGCATTTT
CDR3 protein: CASAKQGTNNQPQHF

V gene: TRBV4-2
J gene: TRBJ2-7
clone size: -
D gene: -
CDR3 DNA: TGTGCCAGCAGCCAAGGATGGGGTTTGGGGGCTAAGGGGGAAACCTACGAGCAGTACTTC
CDR3 protein: CASSQGWGLGAKGETYEQYF

V gene: TRBV11-2
J gene: TRBJ2-7
clone size: -
D gene: -
CDR3 DNA: TGTGCCAGCAGCCCATGGGGCAGTTCCTACGAGCAGTACTTC
CDR3 protein: CASSPWGSSYEQYF

V gene: TRBV19
J gene: TRBJ1-3
clone size: -
D gene: TRBD1
CDR3 DNA: TGTGCCGCTTCCTGGGACAGAGGAAACACCATATATTTT
CDR3 protein: CAASWDRGNTIYF

V gene: TRBV2
J gene: TRBJ2-7
clone size: -
D gene: TRBD2
CDR3 DNA: TGTGCCAGCAGGCCTAGGACTAGCGGGGTAAGGAGCTCCTACGAGCAGTACTTC
CDR3 protein: CASRPRTSGVRSSYEQYF

V gene: TRBV6-5
J gene: TRBJ1-2
clone size: few
D gene: -
CDR3 DNA: TGTGCCAGCAGTTACTCAGGGGGCTATGGCTACACCTTC
CDR3 protein: CASSYSGGYGYTF

V gene: TRBV7-9
J gene: TRBJ1-5
clone size: -
D gene: -
CDR3 DNA: TGTGCCAGCAGCTCAGCCACGGGCAATCAGCCCCAGCATTTT
CDR3 protein: CASSSATGNQPQHF

V gene: TRBV19
J gene: TRBJ2-2
clone size: once
D gene: -
CDR3 DNA: TGTGCCAGTAGTATAGGGACTAAGAACACCGGGGAGCTGTTTTTT
CDR3 protein: CASSIGTKNTGELFF

V gene: TRBV9
J gene: TRBJ2-1
clone size: -
D gene: -
CDR3 DNA: TGTGCCAGCAGCGGGAGGTACTCCTACAATGAGCAGTTCTTC
CDR3 protein: CASSGRYSYNEQFF

V gene: TRBV2
J gene: TRBJ2-5
clone size: -
D gene: TRBD1
CDR3 DNA: TGTGCCAGCAGTTACATGACAGGGAAAGAGACCCAGTACTTC
CDR3 protein: CASSYMTGKETQYF

V gene: TRBV7-6
J gene: TRBJ2-3
clone size: -
D gene: TRBD1
CDR3 DNA: TGTGCCAGCAGCTCCAGCGGGGGACAGGGGGTAAATACGCAGTATTTT
CDR3 protein: CASSSSGGQGVNTQYF

V gene: TRBV5-6
J gene: TRBJ1-2
clone size: -
D gene: -
CDR3 DNA: TGTGCCAGCAGCCGGGCATTTCAAGTCTCCAATGGCTACACCTTC
CDR3 protein: CASSRAFQVSNGYTF

V gene: TRBV2
J gene: TRBJ2-7
clone size: -
D gene: -
CDR3 DNA: TGTGCCGGGGACGGTGGGGGTGCGGACGAGCAGTACTTC
CDR3 protein: CAGDGGGADEQYF

V gene: TRBV7-2
J gene: TRBJ2-5
clone size: -
D gene: TRBD2
CDR3 DNA: TGTGCCAGCAGCTTACTCCGCGGACTAGCGGGATTAGAGACCCAGTACTTC
CDR3 protein: CASSLLRGLAGLETQYF

V gene: TRBV5-1
J gene: TRBJ1-1
clone size: -
D gene: -
CDR3 DNA: TGCGCCAGCAGCTTGGTTTGGGGCGCTAACACTGAAGCTTTCTTT
CDR3 protein: CASSLVWGANTEAFF

V gene: TRBV19
J gene: TRBJ2-5
clone size: -
D gene: TRBD2
CDR3 DNA: TGTGCCAGTAGTACTGGACTAGCGGGGGCGGGGGAGACCCAGTACTTC
CDR3 protein: CASSTGLAGAGETQYF

V gene: TRBV6-1
J gene: TRBJ2-5
clone size: -
D gene: -
CDR3 DNA: TGTGCCAGCAGTGAACTCAGGGGGGGCCCACCGCGACAAGAGACCCGGTACTTC
CDR3 protein: CASSELRGGPPRQETRYF

V gene: TRBV6-1
J gene: TRBJ1-6
clone size: -
D gene: -
CDR3 DNA: TGTGCCAGCAGTGACATCTTACTGGGCGCTAGTTGGGGTTCACCCCTCCACTTT
CDR3 protein: CASSDILLGASWGSPLHF

V gene: TRBV10-3
J gene: TRBJ2-1
clone size: -
D gene: TRBD2
CDR3 DNA: TGTGCCATCAGTGGTAGCGGGAGGTTCAATGAGCAGTTCTTC
CDR3 protein: CAISGSGRFNEQFF

V gene: TRBV18
J gene: TRBJ2-2
clone size: -
D gene: -
CDR3 DNA: TGTGCCAGCTCACCACCGCAGGGAACCGGGGAGCTGTTTTTT
CDR3 protein: CASSPPQGTGELFF

V gene: TRBV2
J gene: TRBJ2-6
clone size: -
D gene: -
CDR3 DNA: TGTGCCAGTAGGGAGGATGGGGCCAACGTCCTGACTTTC
CDR3 protein: CASREDGANVLTF

V gene: TRBV14
J gene: TRBJ1-5
clone size: -
D gene: -
CDR3 DNA: TGTGCCAGCAGTCTGGGGGGTCAGCCCCAGCATTTT
CDR3 protein: CASSLGGQPQHF

V gene: TRBV29-1
J gene: TRBJ2-1
clone size: -
D gene: TRBD2
CDR3 DNA: TGCAGCGGCTGGGAGCTAGCGGGCTTACGTGAGCAGTTCTTC
CDR3 protein: CSGWELAGLREQFF

V gene: TRBV12-5
J gene: TRBJ2-3
clone size: -
D gene: -
CDR3 DNA: TGTGCTAGTGGTTTGGTACTAGAACTAGCCCCAGATACGCAGTATTTT
CDR3 protein: CASGLVLELAPDTQYF

V gene: TRBV7-2
J gene: TRBJ2-5
clone size: -
D gene: TRBD1
CDR3 DNA: TGTGCCAGCAGCCCGCGGACAGGGGTAGAGACCCAGTACTTC
CDR3 protein: CASSPRTGVETQYF

V gene: TRBV6-1
J gene: TRBJ1-1
clone size: once
D gene: TRBD1
CDR3 DNA: TGTGCCAGCAGATGGGGACAGGGAAACACTGAAGCTTTCTTT
CDR3 protein: CASRWGQGNTEAFF

V gene: TRBV4-1
J gene: TRBJ1-1
clone size: -
D gene: -
CDR3 DNA: TGCGCCAGCAGCCGAGGGGTGATTGAAGCTTTCTTT
CDR3 protein: CASSRGVIEAFF

V gene: TRBV2
J gene: TRBJ2-7
clone size: once
D gene: TRBD2
CDR3 DNA: TGTGCCAGCAGGGACCTAGTACTAGCGCCCTACGAGCAGTACTTC
CDR3 protein: CASRDLVLAPYEQYF

V gene: TRBV7-7
J gene: TRBJ2-1
clone size: -
D gene: -
CDR3 DNA: TGTGCCAGCAGCTCAGTCGGACTTGACAATGAGCAGTTCTTC
CDR3 protein: CASSSVGLDNEQFF

V gene: TRBV5-1
J gene: TRBJ2-1
clone size: -
D gene: -
CDR3 DNA: TGCGCCAGCAGCTCATATTCGACAGAATACAATGAGCAGTTCTTC
CDR3 protein: CASSSYSTEYNEQFF

V gene: TRBV19
J gene: TRBJ1-1
clone size: -
D gene: TRBD1
CDR3 DNA: TGTGCCAGTAGTATAACAGGGGCTTTTAACACTGAAGCTTTCTTT
CDR3 protein: CASSITGAFNTEAFF

V gene: TRBV4-2
J gene: TRBJ2-7
clone size: -
D gene: -
CDR3 DNA: TGTGCCAGCAGCCAAGAGTCAGCCAGGGGATACGAGCAGTACTTC
CDR3 protein: CASSQESARGYEQYF

V gene: TRBV7-2
J gene: TRBJ1-2
clone size: -
D gene: -
CDR3 DNA: TGTGCCAGCAGCAAGGGCAGGGTTATGAGCCCTTATGGCTACACCTTC
CDR3 protein: CASSKGRVMSPYGYTF